The present T cell receptor beta chain was sequenced within a study of T cell responses to AZD1222 COVID-19 vaccine. Repertoires were generated with immunoSEQ multiplex PCR, while TCRdb's copy carries only in-frame clones and drops some. The sample lists some 66,000 clones, roughly nine tenths occurring once. Whole-study findings and limits: Baseline seropositives among AZD1222 recipients totaled only five to seven.

With regard to this clone: The antigen remains unidentified.

The V gene lost 1 base and the J gene lost 2 bases, with 21 bases spanning the gap. The germline gives CDR1 LGHNA, CDR2 YNFKEQ. CDR3 length: 20 amino acids. The J gene is TRBJ2-6, the V gene TRBV4-2, with D maybe TRBD1 (6 bases). This sample comprised peripheral blood, obtained 28 days after the second AZD1222 dose. This receptor was identified in an adult who received the AZD1222 COVID-19 vaccine. The CDR3, as DNA: TGTGCCAGCAGCCAAGGAAAGGGGGTAGTTAAAGAACCTGGGGCCAACGTCCTGACTTTC. This translates into CASSQGKGVVKEPGANVLTF.